A selection of T cell receptor beta chains follows, all from one sample in a study of OX40 agonist ivuxolimab in advanced cancers. The repertoire was sequenced with immunoSEQ multiplex PCR; TCRdb's copy has only in-frame clones and lacks some. The repertoire holds about 80,000 clones, with roughly 87% as singletons. This material consisted of CD4+ or CD8+ T cells sorted from blood, taken in a trial of the OX40 agonist ivuxolimab. These receptors were collected from an adult with an advanced solid tumor such as melanoma, head and neck, liver or kidney cancer. The CDR3 runs from the conserved cysteine through the conserved F or W. The order of the fields is clone size, CDR3 length, V gene, D gene, J gene, CDR3 protein, CDR3 DNA. D genes are given only for firm matches. Size is omitted from some rows. Given values are once, few, many or a class for expanded clones.

size: NA
length: 15
V: TRBV5-1
D: NA
J: TRBJ2-7
CDR3: CASSLAGPAEGEQYF
DNA: TGCGCCAGCAGCTTGGCCGGGCCTGCCGAGGGCGAGCAGTACTTC

size: NA
length: 15
V: TRBV19
D: NA
J: TRBJ2-5
CDR3: CASKLNLGGQETQYF
DNA: TGTGCCAGTAAACTAAACCTCGGGGGCCAAGAGACCCAGTACTTC

size: NA
length: 13
V: TRBV7-2
D: TRBD1
J: TRBJ1-2
CDR3: CASSRTGPEGYTF
DNA: TGTGCCAGCAGCCGGACAGGGCCCGAAGGCTACACCTTC

size: NA
length: 15
V: TRBV6-6
D: NA
J: TRBJ2-3
CDR3: CASSYGGTIGDTQYF
DNA: TGTGCCAGCAGTTACGGGGGGACAATAGGAGATACGCAGTATTTT

size: NA
length: 13
V: TRBV2
D: TRBD2
J: TRBJ2-3
CDR3: CGLTGAGVDTQYF
DNA: TGTGGACTAACTGGGGCGGGGGTAGATACGCAGTATTTT

size: NA
length: 13
V: TRBV11-2
D: NA
J: TRBJ2-5
CDR3: CASTRGHQETQYF
DNA: TGTGCCAGCACCCGGGGGCACCAAGAGACCCAGTACTTC

size: NA
length: 13
V: TRBV11-3
D: NA
J: TRBJ1-2
CDR3: CASSLPQRYGYTF
DNA: TGTGCCAGCAGCTTACCGCAGCGCTATGGCTACACCTTC

size: NA
length: 14
V: TRBV7-9
D: NA
J: TRBJ2-2
CDR3: CASSLGRATGELFF
DNA: TGTGCCAGCAGCTTGGGCAGGGCCACCGGGGAGCTGTTTTTT

size: NA
length: 13
V: TRBV19
D: NA
J: TRBJ1-1
CDR3: CASSIDRVTEAFF
DNA: TGTGCCAGTAGTATAGATCGGGTCACTGAAGCTTTCTTT

size: NA
length: 13
V: TRBV5-8
D: TRBD1
J: TRBJ1-2
CDR3: CASRNTGGYGYTF
DNA: TGTGCCAGCAGGAATACAGGGGGCTATGGCTACACCTTC

size: NA
length: 14
V: TRBV7-2
D: NA
J: TRBJ1-1
CDR3: CASSLDSMNTEAFF
DNA: TGTGCCAGCAGCCTAGACAGTATGAACACTGAAGCTTTCTTT

size: NA
length: 13
V: TRBV4-3
D: NA
J: TRBJ1-1
CDR3: CASSQEWNTEAFF
DNA: TGCGCCAGCAGCCAAGAGTGGAACACTGAAGCTTTCTTT

size: once
length: 15
V: TRBV15
D: NA
J: TRBJ1-4
CDR3: CATSRDRQLSEKLFF
DNA: TGTGCCACCAGCAGAGACAGGCAGCTTTCTGAAAAACTGTTTTTT

size: few
length: 15
V: TRBV28
D: TRBD2
J: TRBJ2-1
CDR3: CASSQASGGANEQFF
DNA: TGTGCCAGCAGTCAAGCTAGCGGGGGGGCCAATGAGCAGTTCTTC

size: once
length: 17
V: TRBV15
D: NA
J: TRBJ2-3
CDR3: CATSTSKLGTSTDTQYF
DNA: TGTGCCACCAGCACTAGTAAACTAGGGACTAGCACAGATACGCAGTATTTT

size: NA
length: 12
V: TRBV27
D: NA
J: TRBJ1-1
CDR3: CASRTTLTEAFF
DNA: TGTGCCAGCAGAACGACGCTCACTGAAGCTTTCTTT

size: once
length: 14
V: TRBV7-9
D: NA
J: TRBJ1-2
CDR3: CASSLAGPGYGYTF
DNA: TGTGCCAGCAGCTTAGCGGGGCCTGGGTATGGCTACACCTTC

size: NA
length: 15
V: TRBV13
D: NA
J: TRBJ2-3
CDR3: CASSFRTFRGNTQYF
DNA: TGTGCCAGCAGCTTCCGGACTTTTCGAGGGAATACGCAGTATTTT

size: NA
length: 14
V: TRBV11-3
D: NA
J: TRBJ2-3
CDR3: CASSLSAGTDTQYF
DNA: TGTGCCAGCAGCTTATCAGCGGGTACAGATACGCAGTATTTT

size: once
length: 17
V: TRBV11-2
D: NA
J: TRBJ1-3
CDR3: CASSQRRYAVIGNTIYF
DNA: TGTGCCAGCAGCCAAAGGCGCTACGCGGTGATAGGAAACACCATATATTTT

size: NA
length: 17
V: TRBV7-9
D: TRBD1
J: TRBJ2-2
CDR3: CASMTTPGQDYTGELFF
DNA: TGTGCCAGCATGACAACACCGGGACAGGATTACACCGGGGAGCTGTTTTTT

size: NA
length: 15
V: TRBV9
D: NA
J: TRBJ1-1
CDR3: CASTPTLDSRTEAFF
DNA: TGTGCCAGCACCCCCACACTGGACAGTCGCACTGAAGCTTTCTTT

size: NA
length: 14
V: TRBV5-1
D: TRBD1
J: TRBJ2-1
CDR3: CASSQQGALNEQFF
DNA: TGCGCCAGCAGCCAGCAGGGGGCGCTTAATGAGCAGTTCTTC

size: NA
length: 11
V: TRBV6-1
D: NA
J: TRBJ1-1
CDR3: CASAHYGRAFF
DNA: TGTGCCAGCGCACACTATGGGCGAGCTTTCTTT

size: NA
length: 13
V: TRBV7-8
D: TRBD2
J: TRBJ2-5
CDR3: CASSFAGGKTQYF
DNA: TGTGCCAGCAGCTTCGCGGGGGGAAAGACCCAGTACTTC

size: NA
length: 16
V: TRBV6-5
D: TRBD1
J: TRBJ1-6
CDR3: CASSSSSGTDNSPLHF
DNA: TGTGCCAGCAGTTCCTCCTCCGGGACAGATAATTCACCCCTCCACTTT

size: NA
length: 14
V: TRBV19
D: TRBD1
J: TRBJ1-1
CDR3: CASSIRTGNTEAFF
DNA: TGTGCCAGTAGTATTAGGACAGGGAACACTGAAGCTTTCTTT

size: NA
length: 14
V: TRBV11-3
D: TRBD2
J: TRBJ2-1
CDR3: CASSPGLNYNEQFF
DNA: TGTGCCAGCAGTCCGGGACTAAATTACAATGAGCAGTTCTTC

size: NA
length: 15
V: TRBV28
D: TRBD2
J: TRBJ2-7
CDR3: CASSPGTTYVYEQYF
DNA: TGTGCCAGCAGTCCCGGGACTACCTACGTATACGAGCAGTACTTC

size: NA
length: 14
V: TRBV29-1
D: NA
J: TRBJ2-7
CDR3: CSVIVLDPRSEQYF
DNA: TGCAGCGTGATAGTGTTGGACCCCCGCAGCGAGCAGTACTTC

size: NA
length: 14
V: TRBV18
D: NA
J: TRBJ2-1
CDR3: CASSGDITYNEQFF
DNA: TGTGCCAGCTCCGGTGACATTACCTACAATGAGCAGTTCTTC

size: once
length: 15
V: TRBV18
D: NA
J: TRBJ2-2
CDR3: CASSPMDSRTGELFF
DNA: TGTGCCAGCTCACCAATGGACAGCCGGACCGGGGAGCTGTTTTTT

size: NA
length: 12
V: TRBV11-3
D: NA
J: TRBJ1-1
CDR3: CASSLSGGEAFF
DNA: TGTGCCAGCAGCTTATCCGGTGGGGAAGCTTTCTTT

size: NA
length: 14
V: TRBV27
D: TRBD1
J: TRBJ1-2
CDR3: CASSPGQGRYGYTF
DNA: TGTGCCAGCAGTCCCGGACAGGGACGCTATGGCTACACCTTC

size: NA
length: 11
V: TRBV6-1
D: NA
J: TRBJ2-7
CDR3: CASAYSYEQYF
DNA: TGTGCCAGCGCATACTCCTACGAGCAGTACTTC

size: NA
length: 16
V: TRBV7-9
D: TRBD1
J: TRBJ2-7
CDR3: CASSLVMRQGAYEQYF
DNA: TGTGCCAGCAGCTTAGTAATGCGACAGGGGGCCTACGAGCAGTACTTC

size: NA
length: 16
V: TRBV6-6
D: TRBD2
J: TRBJ2-7
CDR3: CASRGAGGNLVYEQYF
DNA: TGTGCCAGCAGGGGAGCGGGGGGGAATTTAGTCTACGAGCAGTACTTC

size: NA
length: 15
V: TRBV5-1
D: NA
J: TRBJ2-7
CDR3: CASSLATRGIGEQYF
DNA: TGCGCCAGCAGCTTGGCAACCAGGGGTATCGGCGAGCAGTACTTC

size: NA
length: 13
V: TRBV13
D: TRBD1
J: TRBJ1-2
CDR3: CASSQGQGDGYTF
DNA: TGTGCCAGCAGCCAAGGACAGGGGGATGGCTACACCTTC

size: NA
length: 12
V: TRBV6-5
D: NA
J: TRBJ2-5
CDR3: CASSYSLGTQYF
DNA: TGTGCCAGCAGTTACTCGCTGGGGACCCAGTACTTC

size: NA
length: 15
V: TRBV4-3
D: NA
J: TRBJ1-6
CDR3: CASSQEPQFNSPLHF
DNA: TGCGCCAGCAGCCAAGAGCCACAGTTCAATTCACCCCTCCACTTT

size: NA
length: 11
V: TRBV6-6
D: TRBD1
J: TRBJ2-7
CDR3: CASRRGHEQYF
DNA: TGTGCCAGCAGAAGGGGGCACGAGCAGTACTTC

size: NA
length: 17
V: TRBV19
D: TRBD2
J: TRBJ2-7
CDR3: CASSIQAPGGLAGVQYF
DNA: TGTGCCAGTAGTATACAGGCCCCGGGTGGGCTAGCGGGCGTGCAGTACTTC

size: few
length: 16
V: TRBV9
D: TRBD2
J: TRBJ2-7
CDR3: CASSPRSPSGVYEQYF
DNA: TGTGCCAGCAGCCCCCGTTCCCCTAGCGGGGTCTACGAGCAGTACTTC

size: NA
length: 12
V: TRBV7-9
D: NA
J: TRBJ2-7
CDR3: CASSRTGYEQYF
DNA: TGTGCCAGCAGCCGAACGGGTTACGAGCAGTACTTC

size: NA
length: 15
V: TRBV11-3
D: NA
J: TRBJ2-7
CDR3: CASSLEAGRDYEQYF
DNA: TGTGCCAGCAGCTTAGAAGCAGGGCGGGACTACGAGCAGTACTTC